This TCR beta chain was captured in a study of blood T cell repertoires in COVID-19. Turning to the study itself: The study drew acute and convalescent COVID-19 samples from the United States, Italy and Spain. PBMCs, B-cell-depleted T cells, or T cells provided the cDNA or gDNA that made up the material.

Enrollees, about 18 to 100 years old, lived in about two dozen US areas. Cohorts were based on clinical histories the participants reported. The CDR3 length is 15 residues. From germline, CDR1 is SGHTA and CDR2 FQGTGA. V was pared by 2 bases and J by 9 bases, with 14 bases between. TCRdb's table, derived via immunoSEQ multiplex PCR, lists solely in-frame clones and lacks some. Of under 250,000 clones in the sample, over 75% were seen once. The source of this sequence is a woman between 18 and 30 years old in a cohort exposed to, infected with or recovered from COVID-19 (not recorded which). The material sequenced was PBMCs or T cells enriched from blood (not recorded which). The chain is built from TRBV7-3 and TRBJ1-6; TRBD1 is a possible D gene (5 bases). Here the CDR3 DNA reads TGTGCCAGCAGCTTAGGGGGAGGTGGAAGTTCACCCCTCCACTTT. It encodes CASSLGGGGSSPLHF.